This record covers a single T cell receptor beta chain. What it binds is unknown. The sort gate was single viable CD3+CD4+CD8-CD45RO+ cells for memory CD4+ T cells. V lost 4 bases and J 4 bases, leaving 20 bases between the germline ends. This CDR3 is 18 amino acids long. Germline V gene lookup returns CDR1 MDHEN and CDR2 SYDVKM. Generated by immunoSEQ multiplex PCR, the TCRdb table keeps only in-frame clones and is missing some. This table has approximately 52,000 clones, around 82% appearing once. The data were obtained in a study of memory CD4+ T cells and cytomegalovirus serostatus. Notes on the study in general: A US-trained random forest predicted CMV serostatus with median AUC around 0.92.

This chain uses TRBV28 with TRBJ2-6; D gene ambiguous. The sequence was obtained from an adult in good health and CMV-seronegative. Sequencing was carried out using memory CD4+ T cells from blood. Written as DNA, the CDR3 is TGTGCCAGCAGTTCCTTGAACACCCTACTCACCGGGGCCAACGTCCTGACTTTC. Translated: CASSSLNTLLTGANVLTF. Filled out from reference TRBV28 and TRBJ2-6, the complete variable domain reads DVKVTQSSRYLVKRTGEKVFLECVQDMDHENMFWYRQDPGLGLRLIYFSYDVKMKEKGDIPEGYSVSREKKERFSLILESASTNQTSMYLCASSSLNTLLTGANVLTFGAGSRLTVL.